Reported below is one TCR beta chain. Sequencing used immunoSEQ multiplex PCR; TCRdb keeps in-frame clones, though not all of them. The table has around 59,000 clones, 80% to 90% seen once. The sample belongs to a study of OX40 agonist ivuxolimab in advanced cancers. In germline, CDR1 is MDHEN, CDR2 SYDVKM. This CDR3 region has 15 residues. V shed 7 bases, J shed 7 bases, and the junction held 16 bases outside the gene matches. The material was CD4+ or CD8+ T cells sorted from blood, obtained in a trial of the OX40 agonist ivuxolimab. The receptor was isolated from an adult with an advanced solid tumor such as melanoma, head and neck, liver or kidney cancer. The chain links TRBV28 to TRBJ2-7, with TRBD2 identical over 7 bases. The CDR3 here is CASNPTSAPKEEQYF. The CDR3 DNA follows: TGTGCCAGCAACCCCACTAGCGCCCCCAAGGAGGAGCAGTACTTC. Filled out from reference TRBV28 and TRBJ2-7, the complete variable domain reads DVKVTQSSRYLVKRTGEKVFLECVQDMDHENMFWYRQDPGLGLRLIYFSYDVKMKEKGDIPEGYSVSREKKERFSLILESASTNQTSMYLCASNPTSAPKEEQYFGPGTRLTVT.